The 30 T cell receptor beta chains reported below all come from one sample, sequenced in a study of blood T cell repertoires in COVID-19. Clones were read by immunoSEQ multiplex PCR, and TCRdb kept only the in-frame ones, dropping some. The top ten hold roughly 1.3% of the sample, which has a few hundred thousand clones, approximately 83% seen once. Source material: peripheral blood. These receptors all stem from a woman in her twenties or thirties with COVID-19, enrolled during active disease.

The chain couples TRBV2 to TRBJ2-5; the match to TRBD2 covers 12 bases. The CDR3 length is 16 residues. The germline V gene has CDR1 SNHLY and CDR2 FYNNEI. With V trimmed by 4 bases and J by 5 bases, 8 bases remained unmatched. The CDR3 DNA reads TGTGCCAGCAGTGGACTAGCGGGAGCAACTCATGAGACCCAGTACTTC. Translation gives CASSGLAGATHETQYF.

The chain recombines TRBV7-9 with TRBJ1-2; 7 bases fit TRBD1. The CDR3 is made up of 13 amino acids. Trimming took 1 base from V and 8 from J; bases not matched to a gene: 4. The germline gives CDR1 SEHNR, CDR2 FQNEAQ (reference sequence). CDR3 in DNA: TGTGCCAGCAGCTTAGGACAGGGCCGGGGCTACACCTTC. It yields the protein CASSLGQGRGYTF.

Worth noting for this clone: Other DNA sequences in this sample translate to the same CDR3. The chain links TRBV5-1 to TRBJ1-1, with 7 bases that match TRBD1. Trimming at V came to 0 bases and at J to 2 bases, leaving 1 base not matched to a gene. CDR3 length equals 14 residues. The V gene's germline CDR1 is SGHRS and CDR2 YFSETQ. CDR3: CASSLEGANTEAFF. The CDR3 DNA reads TGCGCCAGCAGCTTGGAGGGGGCCAACACTGAAGCTTTCTTT.

The chain recombines TRBV19 with TRBJ1-2; maybe TRBD1 (6 bases). CDR1 and CDR2 from the germline V gene are LNHDA and SQIVND (reference sequence). With 5 bases removed from V and 4 bases from J, the gap between germline ends came to 14 bases. The CDR3 consists of 14 residues. The CDR3, as DNA: TGTGCCAGTAGTGACCTAGGGACAAGCTATGGCTACACCTTC. Translated, it gives CASSDLGTSYGYTF.

The chain couples TRBV12-3 or TRBV12-4 to TRBJ1-5; possible D gene TRBD1, 6 bases. The CDR3 extends over 13 amino acids. V lost 6 bases, J lost 9 bases, and 15 bases lay in between. The CDR3 bases are TGTGCCAGCAGGTTGACAGGTATGGCGCCCCAGCATTTT. It encodes CASRLTGMAPQHF.

The chain combines TRBV5-1 with TRBJ2-1; TRBD2 aligns across 12 bases. V dropped 3 bases and J dropped 8; count of bases not matched to a gene: 12. The germline gives CDR1 SGHRS, CDR2 YFSETQ. This CDR3 spans 17 amino acids. CDR3 in amino acids: CASSSTPPSGRGDEQFF. The CDR3 DNA reads TGCGCCAGCAGCTCAACCCCCCCTAGCGGGAGGGGTGATGAGCAGTTCTTC.

This chain uses TRBV7-3 with TRBJ2-1, with D possibly being TRBD2 (6 bases). Germline V gives CDR1 SGHTA, CDR2 FQGTGA. The germline V and J ends were trimmed by 5 bases and 6 bases, with 23 bases remaining between them. The length of the CDR3 is 17 residues. The CDR3 region has the DNA TGTGCCAGCAGCCTAGAACGGACCGGGACTGGGGGCAATGAGCAGTTCTTC. Protein product: CASSLERTGTGGNEQFF.

This chain uses TRBV4-3 with TRBJ1-2, with 8 bases fitting TRBD1. V lost 1 base, J lost 4 bases, and 2 bases stayed unmatched. Germline CDR1 LGHNA, CDR2 YSLEER. The CDR3 consists of 14 residues. In nucleotides, the CDR3 is TGCGCCAGCAGCCAAGGAGACAGGGGCTATGGCTACACCTTC. Protein sequence: CASSQGDRGYGYTF.

The sample holds one count of this clone. The chain links TRBV7-8 to TRBJ2-1; D might be TRBD2 (6 bases). V lost 6 bases to trimming and J lost 5 bases, with 11 bases between them. CDR1 and CDR2 (germline): SGHVS, FQNEAQ. The CDR3 length is 13 residues. The CDR3 nucleotides read TGTGCCAGCAGTCAGAGACTAGACAATGAGCAGTTCTTC. Translation gives CASSQRLDNEQFF. The full variable domain, its missing parts supplied by reference TRBV7-8 and TRBJ2-1, is GAGVSQSPRYKVAKRGQDVALRCDPISGHVSLFWYQQALGQGPEFLTYFQNEAQLDKSGLPSDRFFAERPEGSVSTLKIQRTQQEDSAVYLCASSQRLDNEQFFGPGTRLTVL.

The chain uses TRBV11-2 and TRBJ1-5; D remains ambiguous. Trimming left V 0 bases short and J 3 bases short, with 6 bases between. The CDR3 length is 14 residues. The germline V gene encodes CDR1 SGHAT and CDR2 FQNNGV. CDR3 residues: CASSLDSTNQPQHF. CDR3 nucleotide sequence: TGTGCCAGCAGCTTAGACAGTACCAATCAGCCCCAGCATTTT.

V usage is TRBV2 and J usage is TRBJ2-3; 8 bases fit TRBD2. The CDR3 is 15 residues long. Trimming at V came to 3 bases and at J to 5 bases, leaving 7 bases not matched to a gene. Germline CDR1 SNHLY, CDR2 FYNNEI. The CDR3 spells CASSEASGGIDTQYF. In DNA, the CDR3 is TGTGCCAGCAGTGAGGCGTCGGGAGGGATAGATACGCAGTATTTT.

This clone has only a few counts. The chain has TRBV20-1 and TRBJ2-3; D might be TRBD2 (6 bases). Trimming left V 6 bases short and J 7 bases short, with 11 bases between. Germline V gene data show CDR1 as DFQATT and CDR2 as SNEGSKA (reference sequence). The CDR3 totals 11 residues. CDR3 amino acids: CSAGTFNTQYF. In nucleotides, the CDR3 is TGCAGTGCGGGGACTTTTAATACGCAGTATTTT.

The chain employs TRBV4-1 and TRBJ2-7; 12 nucleotides match TRBD1. This CDR3 contains 17 residues. V shed 4 bases, J shed 4 bases, and the junction held 11 bases outside the gene matches. Germline values: CDR1 MGHRA, CDR2 YSYEKL. CDR3 sequence (DNA): TGCGCCAGCAGCCTCCGTTCCGGGACAGGGGGCCCATACGAGCAGTACTTC. This codes for CASSLRSGTGGPYEQYF.

The CDR3 region is CASSYRTAWGTDTQYF. Written as DNA, the CDR3 is TGTGCCAGCAGCTACCGGACAGCTTGGGGCACAGATACGCAGTATTTT. J is TRBJ2-3 and V is TRBV7-3; TRBD1 is a possible D gene (6 bases). Deletions cut 4 bases from V and 1 base from J, with 15 bases between. This CDR3 has 16 residues. Germline CDR1 SGHTA, CDR2 FQGTGA.

The chain uses TRBV6-1 and TRBJ2-5, with TRBD2 identical over 7 bases. Germline CDR1 is MNHNS and CDR2 is SASEGT. V lost 2 bases to trimming and J lost 2 bases; unmatched junction nucleotides: 8. The CDR3 loop spans 16 amino acids. The CDR3 DNA reads as TGTGCCAGCAGTGAAATGGCGGGGGTGGGGCAAGAGACCCAGTACTTC. It translates to CASSEMAGVGQETQYF.

The CDR3 is CASSLLGPGGNQPQHF. The DNA for the CDR3 is TGTGCCAGCAGCTTGCTCGGTCCCGGAGGCAATCAGCCCCAGCATTTT. The chain links TRBV5-5 to TRBJ1-5; no clear D gene. V gave up 1 base and J gave up 2 bases, with 13 bases separating them. The CDR3 covers 16 residues. The germline V gene encodes CDR1 SGHKS and CDR2 YYEKEE (reference sequence).

This clone came up a few times. The chain combines TRBV7-2 with TRBJ2-5; 9 positions agree with TRBD1. Germline V gives CDR1 SGHTA, CDR2 FQGNSA. The CDR3 loop spans 16 amino acids. The ends lost 5 bases at V and 2 bases at J; junction bases unmatched: 9. The CDR3 bases are TGTGCCAGCAGCCCGGACAGGGGTCGGCGGCAAGAGACCCAGTACTTC. This gives the protein CASSPDRGRRQETQYF.

This chain joins TRBV7-2 and TRBJ2-7; weak D call: TRBD1 (6 bases). This CDR3 has 14 amino acids. Germline V gene sequence: CDR1 SGHTA, CDR2 FQGNSA. V lost 1 base to trimming and J lost 3 bases, with 10 bases between them. The CDR3 spells CASSLGARGYEQYF. CDR3 nucleotide sequence: TGTGCCAGCAGCTTAGGGGCCAGGGGCTACGAGCAGTACTTC.

This rearrangement joins TRBV5-1 to TRBJ1-1, with D unresolved. From germline, CDR1 is SGHRS and CDR2 YFSETQ. The CDR3 contains 15 residues. V lost 3 bases and J lost 2, with 14 bases in between. The CDR3 loop reads CASSSQWTGNTEAFF. DNA of the CDR3: TGCGCCAGCAGCTCACAATGGACGGGAAACACTGAAGCTTTCTTT.

The J gene is TRBJ2-1, the V gene TRBV5-4; TRBD2 matches at 7 bases. Looked up from germline, CDR1 is SGHNT and CDR2 is YYREEE (reference sequence). V lost 3 bases to trimming and J lost 9 bases; unmatched junction nucleotides: 3. This CDR3 comprises 12 residues. CDR3 DNA sequence: TGTGCCAGCAGCTATGGGGGGGGTGAGCAGTTCTTC. Translation: CASSYGGGEQFF.

The chain has TRBV7-8 and TRBJ1-4, with 11 bases fitting TRBD1. Trimming cost V 5 bases and J 8 bases; bases outside gene matches: 4. Per the germline V gene, CDR1 is SGHVS and CDR2 is FQNEAQ. CDR3 length equals 14 residues. CDR3 DNA: TGTGCCAGCAGCCCGGGACAGGGGGACGAAAAACTGTTTTTT. This translates into CASSPGQGDEKLFF.

In its sample, this clone was seen once. The rearrangement links TRBV30 to TRBJ1-3; 12 bases match TRBD1. J was trimmed by 4 bases and V by 5 bases; bases with no gene match: 0. Germline loops: CDR1 GTSNPN, CDR2 SVGIG (reference sequence). The length of the CDR3 is 13 residues. CDR3: CAWGTGGGNTIYF. The CDR3 DNA reads TGTGCCTGGGGGACAGGGGGCGGAAACACCATATATTTT. Full variable domain (rest looked up from reference TRBV30 and TRBJ1-3): SQTIHQWPATLVQPVGSPLSLECTVEGTSNPNLYWYRQAAGRGLQLLFYSVGIGQISSEVPQNLSASRPQDRQFILSSKKLLLSDSGFYLCAWGTGGGNTIYFGEGSWLTVV.

The chain combines TRBV7-6 with TRBJ1-4; D may be TRBD1 (5 bases). This CDR3 is 16 amino acids long. V was clipped by 4 bases and J by 0 bases, with 12 bases between them. Germline V gene data show CDR1 as SGHVS and CDR2 as FNYEAQ. CDR3 sequence (DNA): TGTGCCAGCAGCTCCCGGGGGGGAACAACTAATGAAAAACTGTTTTTT. Translated, it gives CASSSRGGTTNEKLFF.

This chain joins TRBV7-2 and TRBJ2-5; D is ambiguous. The CDR3 has 13 amino acids. V lost 0 bases, J lost 3 bases, and 5 bases lay in between. CDR1 is SGHTA, CDR2 FQGNSA, per germline. The CDR3 sequence is CASSLAAEETQYF. CDR3 coding DNA: TGTGCCAGCAGCTTAGCTGCAGAAGAGACCCAGTACTTC.

The rearrangement joins TRBV5-1 to TRBJ2-2, with TRBD1 matching 11 bases. Germline values: CDR1 SGHRS, CDR2 YFSETQ. Trimming took 0 bases from V and 7 from J; bases not matched to a gene: 5. The CDR3 is 16 amino acids. CDR3 sequence (DNA): TGCGCCAGCAGCTTGGGGACAGGGGGCGCAGGCGGGGAGCTGTTTTTT. Encoded protein: CASSLGTGGAGGELFF. Drawing the rest from reference TRBV5-1 and TRBJ2-2, the complete variable domain is KAGVTQTPRYLIKTRGQQVTLSCSPISGHRSVSWYQQTPGQGLQFLFEYFSETQRNKGNFPGRFSGRQFSNSRSEMNVSTLELGDSALYLCASSLGTGGAGGELFFGEGSRLTVL.

V usage is TRBV5-1 and J usage is TRBJ2-3; no firm D call. The length of the CDR3 is 14 residues. CDR1 is SGHRS and CDR2 is YFSETQ in the germline V gene. Trimming left V 3 bases short and J 2 bases short, with 10 bases between. CDR3 in amino acids: CASSSARYTDTQYF. The CDR3 nucleotides read TGCGCCAGCAGCTCCGCTAGATACACAGATACGCAGTATTTT.

The chain links TRBV5-6 to TRBJ1-2; D unresolved. The germline V gene encodes CDR1 SGHDT and CDR2 YYEEEE. The CDR3 covers 13 residues. With 4 bases removed from V and 7 bases from J, the gap between germline ends came to 14 bases. The CDR3 region is CASSEGPRRGYTF. The CDR3 region has the DNA TGTGCCAGCAGCGAGGGCCCTCGTCGTGGCTACACCTTC.

This chain uses TRBV19 with TRBJ2-7; D is unresolved. The V gene's germline CDR1 is LNHDA and CDR2 SQIVND (reference sequence). V lost 0 bases and J 6 bases, leaving 18 bases between the germline ends. This CDR3 spans 16 amino acids. CDR3 in DNA: TGTGCCAGTAGTATAGATGGGCGCGAGATGTACTGCGAGCAGTACTTC. Translating it yields CASSIDGREMYCEQYF.

The CDR3 DNA reads as TGCGCCAGCAGCCAAGTTGGGGGACAGGGAAACACTGAAGCTTTCTTT. It specifies CASSQVGGQGNTEAFF. This sequence joins TRBV4-3 and TRBJ1-1; 9 bases align to TRBD1. V lost 1 base to trimming and J lost 2 bases; unmatched junction nucleotides: 5. In germline, CDR1 is LGHNA, CDR2 YSLEER. The CDR3 totals 16 residues.

V usage is TRBV10-2 and J usage is TRBJ1-1, with D maybe TRBD1 (6 bases). CDR1 and CDR2 (germline): WSHSY, SAAADI. The CDR3 extends over 14 amino acids. The V and J ends lost 3 bases and 0 bases respectively, with 8 bases between them. The CDR3 reads CASSEGGVNTEAFF. The CDR3 nucleotides read TGCGCCAGCAGTGAAGGGGGGGTGAACACTGAAGCTTTCTTT.